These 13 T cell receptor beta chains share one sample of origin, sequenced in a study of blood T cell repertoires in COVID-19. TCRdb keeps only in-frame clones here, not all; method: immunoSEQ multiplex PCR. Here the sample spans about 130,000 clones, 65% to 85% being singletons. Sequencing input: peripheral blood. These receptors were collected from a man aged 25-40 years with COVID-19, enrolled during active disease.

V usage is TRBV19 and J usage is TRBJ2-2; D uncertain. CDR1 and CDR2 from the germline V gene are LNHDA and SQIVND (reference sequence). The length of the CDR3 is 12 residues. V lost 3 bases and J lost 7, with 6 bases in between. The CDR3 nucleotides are TGTGCCAGTAGTATTAGTAGCGGGGAGCTGTTTTTT. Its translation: CASSISSGELFF.

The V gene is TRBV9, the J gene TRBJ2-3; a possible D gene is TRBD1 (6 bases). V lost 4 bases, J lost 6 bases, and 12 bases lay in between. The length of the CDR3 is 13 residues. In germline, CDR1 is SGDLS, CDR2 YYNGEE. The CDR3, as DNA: TGTGCCAGCAGCACCAGGACAGCCGATACGCAGTATTTT. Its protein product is CASSTRTADTQYF.

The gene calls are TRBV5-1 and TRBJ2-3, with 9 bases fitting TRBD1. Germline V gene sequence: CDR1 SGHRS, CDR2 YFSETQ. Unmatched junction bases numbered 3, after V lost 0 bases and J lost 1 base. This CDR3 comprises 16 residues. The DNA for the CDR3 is TGCGCCAGCAGCTTGGCCCGGACAGGGGGCACAGATACGCAGTATTTT. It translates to CASSLARTGGTDTQYF.

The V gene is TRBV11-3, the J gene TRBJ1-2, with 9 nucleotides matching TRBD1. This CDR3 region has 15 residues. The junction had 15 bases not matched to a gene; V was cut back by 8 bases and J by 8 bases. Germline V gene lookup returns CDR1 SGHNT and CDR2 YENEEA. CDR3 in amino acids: CASSSVGQGVKGYTF. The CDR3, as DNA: TGTGCCAGCTCTTCGGTGGGACAGGGTGTAAAAGGCTACACCTTC.

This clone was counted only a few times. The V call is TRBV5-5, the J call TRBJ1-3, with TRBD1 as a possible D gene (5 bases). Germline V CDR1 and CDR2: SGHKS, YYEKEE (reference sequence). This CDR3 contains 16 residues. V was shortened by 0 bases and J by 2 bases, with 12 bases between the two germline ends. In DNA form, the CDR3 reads TGTGCCAGCAGCTTGGCCCCAGGGAGGGCTGGAAACACCATATATTTT. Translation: CASSLAPGRAGNTIYF.

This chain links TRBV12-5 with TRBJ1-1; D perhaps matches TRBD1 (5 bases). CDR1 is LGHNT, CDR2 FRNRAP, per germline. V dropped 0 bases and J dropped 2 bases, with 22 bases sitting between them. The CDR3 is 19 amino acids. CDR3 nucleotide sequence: TGTGCTAGTGGTTTGGTACCCATCACAAACAGGAAGAAAAACACTGAAGCTTTCTTT. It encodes CASGLVPITNRKKNTEAFF.

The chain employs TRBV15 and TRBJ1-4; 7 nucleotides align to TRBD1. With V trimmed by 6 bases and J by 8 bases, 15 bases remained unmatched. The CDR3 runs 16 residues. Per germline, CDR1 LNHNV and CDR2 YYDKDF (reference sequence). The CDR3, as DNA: TGTGCCACCAGGGAACCCTCTGACAGGGAAAGGGAAAAACTGTTTTTT. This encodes CATREPSDREREKLFF.

CDR3: CATSEPGTSVNEQFF. CDR3 bases: TGTGCCACCAGTGAACCCGGGACTAGCGTGAATGAGCAGTTCTTC. This rearrangement joins TRBV24-1 to TRBJ2-1; 10 nucleotides align to TRBD2. Germline V gene sequence: CDR1 KGHDR, CDR2 SFDVKD. The CDR3 extends over 15 amino acids. The V segment lost 4 bases and the J segment 7 bases; nucleotides outside the gene matches: 6.

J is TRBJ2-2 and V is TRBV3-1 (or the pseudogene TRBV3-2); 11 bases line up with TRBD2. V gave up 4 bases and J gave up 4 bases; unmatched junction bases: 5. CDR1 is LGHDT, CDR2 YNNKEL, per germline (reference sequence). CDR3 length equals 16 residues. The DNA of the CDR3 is TGTGCCAGCAGCCCCCGACTAGCGGGGTCCACCGGGGAGCTGTTTTTT. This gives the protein CASSPRLAGSTGELFF.

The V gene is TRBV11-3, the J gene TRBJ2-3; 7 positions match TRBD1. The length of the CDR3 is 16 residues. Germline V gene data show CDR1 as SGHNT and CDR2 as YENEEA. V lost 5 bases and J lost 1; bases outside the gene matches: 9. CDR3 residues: CASSLRTGIGTDTQYF. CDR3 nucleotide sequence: TGTGCCAGCAGCCTCCGGACAGGAATAGGCACAGATACGCAGTATTTT.

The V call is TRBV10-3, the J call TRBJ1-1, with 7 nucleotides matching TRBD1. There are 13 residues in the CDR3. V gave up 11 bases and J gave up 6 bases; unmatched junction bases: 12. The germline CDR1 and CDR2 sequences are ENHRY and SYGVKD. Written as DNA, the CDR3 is TGTGCCGCCTCGACAGGGATCGGTGCTGAAGCTTTCTTT. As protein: CAASTGIGAEAFF.

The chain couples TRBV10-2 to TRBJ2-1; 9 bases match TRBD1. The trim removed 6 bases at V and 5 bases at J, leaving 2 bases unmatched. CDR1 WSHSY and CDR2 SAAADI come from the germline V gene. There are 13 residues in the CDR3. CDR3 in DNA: TGCGCCAGCAGATGGACAGGGGACAATGAGCAGTTCTTC. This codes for CASRWTGDNEQFF.

The chain's CDR3 is CASRSVRVAGANVLTF. In DNA, the CDR3 is TGTGCCAGCAGGTCTGTCAGGGTAGCTGGGGCCAACGTCCTGACTTTC. The chain links TRBV28 to TRBJ2-6; weak D call: TRBD1 (5 bases). This CDR3 contains 16 residues. V lost 6 bases and J lost 2, with 14 bases in between. Germline CDR1 reads MDHEN; CDR2 reads SYDVKM.